The rows below give T cell receptor beta chains drawn from one sample of a study of neurological immune-mediated disorders. MiXCR, run by TCRdb on the 5' RACE reads, gives a single entry per CDR3 protein. The repertoire holds 81,000 or so distinct CDR3 sequences, with roughly an eighth as singletons. Material: PBMCs. These receptors were collected from a female donor with HTLV-1-associated myelopathy (HAM/TSP). Both conserved end residues are part of each CDR3. D genes are given only for firm matches. Clone sizes are given selectively: once, few, many, or a class where the clone is expanded.

J gene	clone size	V gene	D gene	CDR3 DNA	CDR3 protein
TRBJ2-7	many	TRBV5-1	TRBD1	TGCGCCAGCAGCGCAAACCCGGGACAGGGTGCCTACGAGCAGTACTTC	CASSANPGQGAYEQYF
TRBJ1-2	many	TRBV7-8	NA	TGTGCCAGCAGCTTAGATTTCATAAGTGGCTACACCTTC	CASSLDFISGYTF
TRBJ2-1	many	TRBV3-1	NA	TGTGCCAGCAGCCAAGGATACAGGTCCTACAATGAGCAGTTCTTC	CASSQGYRSYNEQFF
TRBJ2-3	many	TRBV5-1	TRBD2	TGCGCCAGCAGCAAAGCCTCGGGACTAGTCACAGATACGCAGTATTTT	CASSKASGLVTDTQYF
TRBJ2-7	NA	TRBV12-3/TRBV12-4	TRBD1	TGTGTCAGCAGTTTTAGGCAATGGACAGGTAACTACGAGCAGTACTTC	CVSSFRQWTGNYEQYF
TRBJ2-3	many	TRBV10-3	TRBD2	TGTGCCACCCACGATGAACTAGCGGGGGAATCTAGCACAGATACGCAGTATTTT	CATHDELAGESSTDTQYF
TRBJ2-3	many	TRBV5-1	NA	TGCGCCAGCAGCTCGCCCTCAGGTTCAGATACGCAGTATTTT	CASSSPSGSDTQYF
TRBJ2-1	many	TRBV7-2	TRBD2	TGTGCCAGCAGCTTAGCTAGCGGGGCCTACAATGAGCAGTTCTTC	CASSLASGAYNEQFF
TRBJ1-1	many	TRBV5-1	NA	TGCGCCAGCAGATCAACCCGGTCCACTGAAGCTTTCTTT	CASRSTRSTEAFF
TRBJ2-7	many	TRBV10-3	TRBD2	TGTGCCACGGATAAAAGCGGGGGGGCACCCTACGAGCAGTACTTC	CATDKSGGAPYEQYF
TRBJ2-1	many	TRBV9	TRBD2	TGTGCCAGCAGCGTAGTATCCGGGACTAGCGGGGGCTACAATGAGCAGTTCTTC	CASSVVSGTSGGYNEQFF
TRBJ2-3	many	TRBV12-3/TRBV12-4	TRBD2	TGTGCCAGCAGTTGGACGGGGGGAGACACGCAGTATTTT	CASSWTGGDTQYF
TRBJ2-1	many	TRBV21-1	NA	TGTGCCAGCAGCCTTCCCGGACTAGCGGGAGACAATGAGCAGTTCTTC	CASSLPGLAGDNEQFF
TRBJ1-2	many	TRBV4-1	NA	TGCGCCAGCAGCCAAGAAATCTCCCCCATCGGCTACACCTTC	CASSQEISPIGYTF
TRBJ2-5	many	TRBV7-2	NA	TGTGCCAGCAGCACCGGGGGCCGGGAGACCCAGTACTTC	CASSTGGRETQYF
TRBJ1-1	many	TRBV5-1	NA	TGCGCCAGCAGTCGATTCAGGGTTGGCGACACTGAAGCTTTCTTT	CASSRFRVGDTEAFF
TRBJ1-1	many	TRBV5-1	TRBD1	TGCGCCGCCAGCGATCGGACAGGTTGGACTGAAGCTTTCTTT	CAASDRTGWTEAFF
TRBJ2-2	many	TRBV4-2	TRBD2	TGTGCCAGCAGCCAAGATCATTCCGGGGGGGCCGGTGAGCTGTTTTTT	CASSQDHSGGAGELFF
TRBJ1-4	NA	TRBV29-1	NA	TGCATCGTTGGGCCTAGGGGGGCAACTAATGAAAAACTGTTTTTT	CIVGPRGATNEKLFF
TRBJ1-6	many	TRBV6-5	NA	TGTGCCAGCAGAGCGGACAGCAAGAGCAATTCACCCCTCCACTTT	CASRADSKSNSPLHF
TRBJ2-7	many	TRBV28	NA	TGTGCCAGCAGTTCGACCCACAGAGGGCGCGAGCAGTACTTC	CASSSTHRGREQYF
TRBJ1-4	NA	TRBV5-1	TRBD1	TGCGCCAGCAGCTCAGGGGGCGAAAATGAAAAACTGTTTTTT	CASSSGGENEKLFF
TRBJ2-1	many	TRBV4-1	NA	TGCGCCAGCAGCCACCAGGGGGGTAATGAGCAGTTCTTC	CASSHQGGNEQFF